This T cell receptor beta chain was recorded in a study of cytomegalovirus exposure and HLA in healthy donors. Study context: Early on, a data release was issued that held roughly 86 million unique TCRs from HLA-typed donors.

The CDR3 has 17 residues. The PCR ran on 60 Vbeta and 13 Jbeta primers. TCRdb keeps only in-frame clones here, not all; method: immunoSEQ multiplex PCR. The repertoire holds 210,000 or so clones, with over 65% as singletons. This clone has just a few counts. Its antigen remains unknown. Notes on the study in general: In the analysis, some V segments, TRBV6-2 and TRBV6-3 included, were excluded as indistinguishable. The authors enumerated 150 to 200 TCR beta chains as linked to cytomegalovirus. Rare sequences made up most TCRs, while some public TCRs were found in many donors.

V gene TRBV21-1 combines with J gene TRBJ2-4; the D call TRBD2 from the table was never checked on the DNA. TRBV21-1 constitutes a pseudogene. The clonotype was recovered from a woman aged 55 to 70 in good health and CMV-seropositive. The sequenced sample consisted of PBMCs. CDR3 coding DNA: TGTGCCAGCAGCAAAGGGGCGGGCCCCCCTTTCAAAAACATTCAGTACTTC. It translates to CASSKGAGPPFKNIQYF.